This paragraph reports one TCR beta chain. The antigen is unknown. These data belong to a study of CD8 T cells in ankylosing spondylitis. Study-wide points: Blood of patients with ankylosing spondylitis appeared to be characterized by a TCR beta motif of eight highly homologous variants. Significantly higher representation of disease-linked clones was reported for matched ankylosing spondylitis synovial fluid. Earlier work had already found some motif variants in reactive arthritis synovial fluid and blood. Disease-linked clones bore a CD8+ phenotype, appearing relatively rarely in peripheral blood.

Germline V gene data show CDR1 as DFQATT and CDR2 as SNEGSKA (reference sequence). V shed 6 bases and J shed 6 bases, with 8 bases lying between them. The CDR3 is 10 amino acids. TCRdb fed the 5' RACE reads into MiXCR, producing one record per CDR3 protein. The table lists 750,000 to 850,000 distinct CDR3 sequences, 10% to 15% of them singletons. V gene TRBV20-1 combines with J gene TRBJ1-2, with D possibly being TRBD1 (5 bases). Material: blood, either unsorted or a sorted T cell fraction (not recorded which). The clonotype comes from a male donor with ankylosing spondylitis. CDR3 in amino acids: CSAGGNGYTF. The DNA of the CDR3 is TGCAGTGCCGGGGGGAATGGCTACACCTTC.